The TCR beta chain under discussion was sequenced for a study of T-cell reconstitution after alpha-beta-depleted transplantation in children. The ends lost 0 bases at V and 7 bases at J; junction bases unmatched: 10. There are 17 residues in the CDR3. Germline V lookup: CDR1 MGHRA, CDR2 YSYEKL. Construction of the TCRbeta library involved unique molecular identifiers. TCRdb reanalysed the PCR reads using MiXCR and keeps one entry per CDR3 protein. The data show about 250,000 distinct CDR3 sequences, 20% to 30% seen once. This chain uses TRBV4-1 with TRBJ2-1; TRBD2 matches 9 bases. This sample comprised PBMCs, mostly from graft donor cells, obtained 360 days after TCRalphabeta/CD19-depleted stem cell transplant. The sequence came from a female patient between 2 and 15 years old who had a stem cell transplant for congenital amegakaryocytic thrombocytopenia, so the T cells may come from the graft donor. CDR3 in DNA: TGCGCCAGCAGCCAAGATCGGAGCGGGGGGCCCTTTAATGAGCAGTTCTTC. This gives the protein CASSQDRSGGPFNEQFF.